This TCR beta chain was captured by sequencing in a study of blood T cell repertoires in COVID-19. In the study overall: Sites in the United States, Italy and Spain provided acute and convalescent COVID-19 samples. PBMCs, B-cell-depleted T cells, or T cells provided the cDNA or gDNA that made up the material.

The germline V gene encodes CDR1 MNHEY and CDR2 SVGAGI. The CDR3 loop spans 13 amino acids. V gave up 8 bases and J gave up 2 bases, with 13 bases separating them. In the authors' workflow: Reference gene primer amplification in the assay estimated nucleated cell counts. Only in-frame clones appear in the TCRdb table, and some are missing; sequencing was by immunoSEQ multiplex PCR. That table furnishes V, J and clone size, whereas the DNA furnished D and trimming. The sample contains some 270,000 clones, roughly 86% of which appear only once. This sequence was found in a woman aged 60 to 75 who had recovered from COVID-19. The sample was peripheral blood. This chain uses TRBV6-5 with TRBJ2-7; D is perhaps TRBD2 (5 bases). The CDR3 bases are TGTGCCAGCGCGACTACAGTAGCCTACGAGCAGTACTTC. It specifies CASATTVAYEQYF.